This entry describes one T cell receptor beta chain. Its antigen remains unidentified. There are 15 residues in the CDR3. V was pared by 6 bases and J by 6 bases, with 20 bases between. This sample is drawn from a study of OX40 agonist ivuxolimab in advanced cancers. Study results and caveats: Patients who responded partially at 0.1-3.0 mg/kg showed clonal expansion ranking among the lowest.

Produced via immunoSEQ multiplex PCR; TCRdb's table is partial and in-frame only. The sample lists approximately 97,000 clones, 80% to 90% occurring once. Autoimmune disease history or systemic immunosuppression barred patients. The study sampled blood at baseline, cycle 4 day 1, and cycle 7 day 1. The receptor was derived from an adult with an advanced solid tumor such as melanoma, head and neck, liver or kidney cancer. Sequences were derived from CD4+ or CD8+ T cells sorted from blood, sampled in a trial of the OX40 agonist ivuxolimab. J is TRBJ1-2 and V is TRBV23-1, with a weak D call TRBD1 (6 bases). TRBV23-1 is recorded as an ORF, its role being uncertain. The CDR3, as DNA: TGCGCCAGCAGAACAGGGTTTCCCTATATCGATGGCTACACCTTC. It translates to CASRTGFPYIDGYTF.